The clone carrying this T cell receptor (beta chain) appeared a few times. The antigen is unknown. These data are taken from a study of identifying expanded T cells in peripheral blood. Study conclusions and caveats: About 1.2 clones differed between technical replicates, versus about 17 and 20 over time. Clone count variance between roughly 2-week samples rose with total template count.

During the collection period, no donor immune events like infections were recorded. Assay: immunoSEQ multiplex PCR; the TCRdb copy retains only in-frame clones and omits some. The profile shows about 78,000 clones, approximately 84% of them singletons. The CDR3 loop spans 16 amino acids. Germline CDR1 and CDR2: LGHNA and YSLEER. Germline trimming cut 1 base from V and 8 bases from J; bases unmatched to any gene: 11. The source material was blood. V is TRBV4-3 and J is TRBJ1-2; 9 bases are shared with TRBD1. The source is a person aged 18 to 75 in good health. The CDR3 loop is CASSQALGTGQEGYTF. The CDR3 region has the DNA TGCGCCAGCAGCCAAGCCCTCGGGACAGGGCAGGAAGGCTACACCTTC.